Following are 7 T cell receptor beta chains from one sample sequenced in a study of identical twins. One entry per CDR3 protein, called by TCRdb with MiXCR from the 5' RACE reads. This sample has about 720,000 distinct CDR3 sequences; around 8.6% occur once, and the top ten carry approximately 0.96%. Separately, the same data were catalogued under a study of yellow fever vaccine responses in identical twins.

The material sequenced was PBMCs. These receptors originate from a woman between 18 and 29 years old in good health.

This clonotype was detected many times. This chain uses TRBV2 with TRBJ1-1; no clear D gene. Trimming stripped 1 base from V and 4 bases from J, with 7 bases between. The CDR3 is 13 residues long. Per the germline V gene, CDR1 is SNHLY and CDR2 is FYNNEI. In DNA form, the CDR3 reads TGTGCCAGCAGTGAAGGGCGGAGCACTGAAGCTTTCTTT. Amino acid sequence: CASSEGRSTEAFF.

This chain uses TRBV27 with TRBJ2-1, with 9 bases lining up with TRBD2. This CDR3 spans 15 amino acids. The J segment lost 5 bases and the V segment lost 1 base, leaving 3 bases of the junction unmatched. Per the germline V gene, CDR1 is MNHEY and CDR2 is SMNVEV (reference sequence). The CDR3, as DNA: TGTGCCAGCAGTTTATGGCGGGGGGGTAACAATGAGCAGTTCTTC. Amino acids: CASSLWRGGNNEQFF.

This clonotype appeared a few times. CDR3 sequence reads: CSARDFKRRDTSNEQFF. Here the CDR3 DNA reads TGCAGTGCTAGAGATTTTAAGAGGCGGGATACTAGCAATGAGCAGTTCTTC. The genes are TRBV20-1 and TRBJ2-1; TRBD2 might be the D (6 bases). V dropped 0 bases and J dropped 6 bases, with 21 bases sitting between them. From germline, CDR1 is DFQATT and CDR2 SNEGSKA (reference sequence). The CDR3 has 17 residues.

The table lists this clonotype with a few counts. The chain links TRBV14 to TRBJ2-7, with D uncertain. The V end lost 6 bases, the J end lost 2 bases, and 11 bases lay between the germline ends. Germline V gene data show CDR1 as SGHDN and CDR2 as FVKESK. The CDR3 runs 13 residues. The CDR3 spells CASSTRVPYEQYF. The CDR3 DNA follows: TGTGCCAGCAGTACACGTGTTCCCTACGAGCAGTACTTC.

The V gene is TRBV5-6, the J gene TRBJ2-5, with 12 positions matching TRBD2. Germline CDR1 and CDR2: SGHDT and YYEEEE. Trimming cost V 1 base and J 6 bases; bases outside gene matches: 13. The CDR3 spans 18 residues. This CDR3 is CASSLFASGGVVVKTQYF. The CDR3 coding sequence is TGTGCCAGCAGCTTGTTCGCTAGCGGGGGGGTGGTTGTGAAGACCCAGTACTTC.

This clonotype has more than one count but fewer than ten. This chain joins TRBV3-1 and TRBJ2-2, with 11 bases fitting TRBD2. The CDR3 runs 19 residues. CDR1 and CDR2 (germline): LGHDT, YNNKEL (reference sequence). Trimming took 4 bases from V and 0 from J; bases not matched to a gene: 10. The CDR3 DNA reads TGTGCCAGCAGCCCCAGGGGTTCTAGCGGGAGGACGAACACCGGGGAGCTGTTTTTT. Protein product: CASSPRGSSGRTNTGELFF.

CDR3 sequence: CASSLTGRLNYGYTF. The CDR3 DNA follows: TGTGCCAGCAGTTTAACAGGACGGCTAAACTATGGCTACACCTTC. The V call is TRBV28, the J call TRBJ1-2; D may be TRBD1 (5 bases). V shed 2 bases and J shed 2 bases, with 12 bases lying between them. There are 15 residues in the CDR3. The germline gives CDR1 MDHEN, CDR2 SYDVKM.